Listed here is a single TCR beta chain. Its antigen is unknown. Repertoires were generated with immunoSEQ multiplex PCR, while TCRdb's copy carries only in-frame clones and drops some. The repertoire has under 150,000 clones, about 90% of them found once; the top ten carry roughly 8.9%. These data come from a study of T cell responses to AZD1222 COVID-19 vaccine. Study details: Pooled together were second doses at about 4 or about 12 weeks. Findings of the study overall: Clonal diversity was possibly underestimated; the donors were predominantly white British and more often female. Of spike-specific TCRs, nearly half reportedly target regions left unmutated in variants. Seropositive AZD1222 recipients at baseline numbered only 6 or 7.

CDR3 length equals 14 residues. J gave up 2 bases and V 4 bases, and 5 bases lay outside the gene matches. Per germline, CDR1 SQVTM and CDR2 ANQGSEA. The source is an adult in good health. This chain connects TRBV29-1 to TRBJ1-5; 7 bases agree with TRBD1. Material: peripheral blood, obtained on day 0 of AZD1222 vaccination. This CDR3 is CSVGDRVGNQPQHF. CDR3 sequence (DNA): TGCAGCGTTGGCGACAGGGTAGGCAATCAGCCCCAGCATTTT.